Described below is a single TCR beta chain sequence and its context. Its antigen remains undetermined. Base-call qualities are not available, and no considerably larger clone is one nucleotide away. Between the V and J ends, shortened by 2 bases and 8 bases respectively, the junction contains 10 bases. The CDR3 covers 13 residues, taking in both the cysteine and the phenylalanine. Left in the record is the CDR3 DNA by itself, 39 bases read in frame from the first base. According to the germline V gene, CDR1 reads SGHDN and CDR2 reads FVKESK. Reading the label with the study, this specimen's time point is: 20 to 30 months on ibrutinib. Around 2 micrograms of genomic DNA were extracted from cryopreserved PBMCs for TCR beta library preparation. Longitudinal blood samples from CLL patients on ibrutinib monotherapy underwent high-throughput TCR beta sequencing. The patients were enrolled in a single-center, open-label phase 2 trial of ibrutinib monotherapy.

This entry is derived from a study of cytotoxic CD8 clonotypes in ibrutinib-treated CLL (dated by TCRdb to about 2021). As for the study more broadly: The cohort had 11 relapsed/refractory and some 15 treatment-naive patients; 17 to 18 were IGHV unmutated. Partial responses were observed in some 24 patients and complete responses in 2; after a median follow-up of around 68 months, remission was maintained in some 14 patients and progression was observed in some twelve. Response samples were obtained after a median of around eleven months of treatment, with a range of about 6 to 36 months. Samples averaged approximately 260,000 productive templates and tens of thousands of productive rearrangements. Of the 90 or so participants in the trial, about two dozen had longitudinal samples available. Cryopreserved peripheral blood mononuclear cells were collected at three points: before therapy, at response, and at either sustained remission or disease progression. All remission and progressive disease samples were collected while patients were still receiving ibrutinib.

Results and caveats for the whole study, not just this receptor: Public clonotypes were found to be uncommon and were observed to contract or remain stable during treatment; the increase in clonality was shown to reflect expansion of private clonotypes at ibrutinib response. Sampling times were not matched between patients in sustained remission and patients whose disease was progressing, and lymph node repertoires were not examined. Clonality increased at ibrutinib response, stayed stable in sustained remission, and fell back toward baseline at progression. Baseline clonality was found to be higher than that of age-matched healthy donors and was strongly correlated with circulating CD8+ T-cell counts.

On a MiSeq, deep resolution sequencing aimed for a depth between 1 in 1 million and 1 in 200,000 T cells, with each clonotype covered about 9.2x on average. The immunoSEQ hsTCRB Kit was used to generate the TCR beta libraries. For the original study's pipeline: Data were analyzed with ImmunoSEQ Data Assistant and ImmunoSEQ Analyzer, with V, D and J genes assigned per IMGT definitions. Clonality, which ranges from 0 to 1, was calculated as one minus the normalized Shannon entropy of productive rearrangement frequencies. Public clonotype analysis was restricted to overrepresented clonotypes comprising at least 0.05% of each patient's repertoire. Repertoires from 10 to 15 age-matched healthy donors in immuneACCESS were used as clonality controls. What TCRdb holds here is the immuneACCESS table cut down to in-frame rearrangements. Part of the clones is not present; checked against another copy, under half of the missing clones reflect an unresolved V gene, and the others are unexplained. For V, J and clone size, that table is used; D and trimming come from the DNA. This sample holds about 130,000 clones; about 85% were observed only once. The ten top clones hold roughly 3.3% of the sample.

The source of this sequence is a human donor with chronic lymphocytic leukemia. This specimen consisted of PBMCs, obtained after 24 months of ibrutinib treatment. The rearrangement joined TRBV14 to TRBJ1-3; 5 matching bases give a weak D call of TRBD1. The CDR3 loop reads CASSQNRRDTIYF. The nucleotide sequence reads TGTGCCAGCAGCCAAAACAGGAGGGACACCATATATTTT. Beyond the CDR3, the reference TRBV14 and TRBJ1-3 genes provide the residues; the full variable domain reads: EAGVTQFPSHSVIEKGQTVTLRCDPISGHDNLYWYRRVMGKEIKFLLHFVKESKQDESGMPNNRFLAERTGGTYSTLKVQPAELEDSGVYFCASSQNRRDTIYFGEGSWLTVV.